A selection of T cell receptor beta chains follows, all from one sample in a study of cytomegalovirus exposure and HLA in healthy donors. Sequencing used immunoSEQ multiplex PCR; TCRdb keeps in-frame clones, though not all of them. Of about 60,000 clones listed, roughly 90% are singletons. The sample consisted of PBMCs. These receptors were obtained from a man aged 18 to 29 in good health and CMV-seronegative. Both conserved end residues are part of each CDR3. A D gene is named only where the DNA matches it firmly. The size entry is marked missing in some rows and otherwise reads once, few, many or a size class.

clone_size	d_call	v_call	j_call	cdr3_aa	cdr3_nt
.	TRBD1	TRBV5-1	TRBJ2-5	CASSWGPGTGIQETQYF	TGCGCCAGCAGCTGGGGTCCCGGGACAGGGATCCAAGAGACCCAGTACTTC
.	.	TRBV11-3	TRBJ2-4	CASSGGSKNIQYF	TGTGCCAGCTCAGGGGGGTCCAAAAACATTCAGTACTTC
.	.	TRBV5-1	TRBJ1-4	CASSEFGGEKLFF	TGCGCCAGCAGTGAATTTGGGGGGGAAAAACTGTTTTTT
.	TRBD2	TRBV5-1	TRBJ2-3	CASSPAVSGRWGTDTQYF	TGCGCCAGCAGCCCGGCCGTTAGCGGGAGGTGGGGCACAGATACGCAGTATTTT
.	TRBD2	TRBV13	TRBJ2-3	CASSYPGTSGTTDTQYF	TGTGCCAGCAGCTACCCCGGGACTAGCGGGACTACAGATACGCAGTATTTT
few	.	TRBV2	TRBJ2-1	CASSDDFRSLGDSYNEQFF	TGTGCCAGCAGTGATGACTTCCGCTCGCTAGGGGATTCCTACAATGAGCAGTTCTTC
.	.	TRBV6-5	TRBJ2-1	CASSYSGGFNNEQFF	TGTGCCAGCAGTTACTCTGGGGGCTTCAACAATGAGCAGTTCTTC
.	.	TRBV19	TRBJ1-5	CASRGGIGWANQPQHF	TGTGCCAGTAGAGGGGGTATAGGGTGGGCCAATCAGCCCCAGCATTTT
once	.	TRBV27	TRBJ2-5	CASSNNRGLVETQYF	TGTGCCAGCAGCAACAATCGCGGACTCGTAGAGACCCAGTACTTC
.	TRBD2	TRBV10-2	TRBJ2-5	CARAGGEGETQYF	TGCGCCAGGGCTGGGGGGGAGGGAGAGACCCAGTACTTC
.	.	TRBV6-6	TRBJ2-7	CAAGDRESYEQYF	TGTGCAGCGGGGGACAGGGAATCCTACGAGCAGTACTTC
.	.	TRBV7-2	TRBJ2-5	CASSSIVQALETQYF	TGTGCCAGCAGCTCGATCGTCCAGGCCTTAGAGACCCAGTACTTC
.	TRBD1	TRBV7-2	TRBJ1-2	CASSLGQGSIYGYTF	TGTGCCAGCAGCTTAGGACAGGGTTCCATCTATGGCTACACCTTC
.	TRBD1	TRBV19	TRBJ1-1	CASSLLRDRYSPRAFF	TGTGCCAGTAGTCTCCTCCGGGACAGGTATTCCCCGCGAGCTTTCTTT
.	.	TRBV28	TRBJ2-3	CASSPLVGIFTDTQYF	TGTGCCAGCAGTCCACTCGTCGGGATCTTCACAGATACGCAGTATTTT
.	TRBD1	TRBV11-2	TRBJ2-3	CASSPSGTGFGTDTQYF	TGTGCCAGCAGCCCTTCCGGGACAGGGTTTGGCACAGATACGCAGTATTTT